This TCR beta chain was profiled in a study of a mutant IDH1 vaccine in newly diagnosed glioma. Study summary: Following radiotherapy alone, or alongside temozolomide cycles, vaccination was started after an interval of 4-6 weeks. Prior therapy was radiotherapy, temozolomide, or both; most received both.

Using immunoSEQ multiplex PCR, the repertoire was profiled, and TCRdb retains in-frame clones only, with some absent. Of about 60,000 clones listed, 84% were seen once; the top ten hold 13%. Time point given: week 23, last vaccination. The study gave 300 ug of mutant IDH1 20-mer peptide per vaccine dose, with topical imiquimod. Donors harbored newly found WHO grade 3 or 4 IDH1-mutant, ATRX-lost astrocytomas. Details on this clone: What it recognizes is unknown.

Study-level findings and limits: Immune responses arising from the vaccine appeared in around 93% of patients.

This CDR3 contains 13 residues. V lost 4 bases and J lost 9, with 13 bases in between. Germline V gives CDR1 SGHTA, CDR2 FQGNSA. Sequenced here: PBMCs, sampled from a glioma patient whose treatment included an IDH1 peptide vaccine. The chain links TRBV7-2 to TRBJ2-1, with D tentatively TRBD2 (6 bases). The clonotype originates from a man aged 18 to 30 with glioma. CDR3 sequence: CASSSSPGLEQFF. Here the CDR3 DNA reads TGTGCCAGCAGCTCTTCCCCGGGACTTGAGCAGTTCTTC.